A single TCR beta chain is shown here with its context. This record belongs to a study of human T cells and chemical hapten exposure. CDR3 size: 15 residues. Trimming stripped 5 bases from V and 4 bases from J, with 14 bases between. CDR1 and CDR2 from the germline V gene are SGHVS and FQNEAQ. TCRdb re-called the RACE reads through MiXCR, storing one row per CDR3 protein. Altogether over 70,000 distinct CDR3 sequences are present, approximately 11% being singletons, with the ten largest covering roughly 1%. The time point: patch test 3, about 24 weeks after DPC sensitization. Sample treatment: therapeutic diphenylcyclopropenone sensitization with weekly scalp DPC.

The receptor was isolated from a woman in her thirties with alopecia areata. Some clones in this sample may be carry-over from other donors' samples. The specimen was whole blood, collected in connection with sensitization to the hapten diphenylcyclopropenone (DPC). The genes are TRBV7-8 and TRBJ1-4; D is perhaps TRBD1 (5 bases). CDR3 sequence (DNA): TGTGCCAGCAGCCTCAATGGGGGGTTTAATGAAAAACTGTTTTTT. This codes for CASSLNGGFNEKLFF.